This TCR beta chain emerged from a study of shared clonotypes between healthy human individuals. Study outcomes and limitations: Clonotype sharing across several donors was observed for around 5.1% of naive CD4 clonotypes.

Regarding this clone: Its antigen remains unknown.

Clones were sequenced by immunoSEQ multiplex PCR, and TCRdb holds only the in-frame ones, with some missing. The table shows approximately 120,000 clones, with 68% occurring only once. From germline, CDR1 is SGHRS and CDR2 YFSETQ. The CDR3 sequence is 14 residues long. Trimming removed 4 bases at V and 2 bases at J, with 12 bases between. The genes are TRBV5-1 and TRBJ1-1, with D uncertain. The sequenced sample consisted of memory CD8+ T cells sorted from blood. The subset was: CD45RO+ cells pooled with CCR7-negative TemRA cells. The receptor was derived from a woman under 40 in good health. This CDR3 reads CASSPGRFNTEAFF. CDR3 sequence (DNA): TGCGCCAGCAGCCCCGGGAGATTTAACACTGAAGCTTTCTTT.